These 26 T cell receptor beta chains were sequenced from one sample in a study of T cell repertoires in cytomegalovirus infection. TCRdb re-derived calls from the reads in MiXCR, one entry per CDR3 protein. Of about 490,000 distinct CDR3 sequences in the sample, 15% to 20% are singletons; the top ten hold under 30%. Sequenced input: CD8+ T cells from PBMCs. The receptors here all came from a human donor in good health (CMV status not recorded). Some clones in this sample may be carry-over from other donors' samples.

This clonotype was seen a few times. V gene TRBV27 combines with J gene TRBJ1-2; TRBD1 matches 12 bases. CDR3 size: 17 residues. Trimming cost V 5 bases and J 6 bases; bases outside gene matches: 13. The germline V gene has CDR1 MNHEY and CDR2 SMNVEV (reference sequence). The CDR3, as DNA: TGTGCCAGCAGTACTCAAACCGGGACAGGGGGCGCAGATGGCTACACCTTC. This encodes CASSTQTGTGGADGYTF.

This clonotype was observed a handful of times. This chain connects TRBV29-1 to TRBJ2-2; 7 nucleotides align to TRBD1. This CDR3 comprises 15 residues. Germline CDR1 is SQVTM and CDR2 is ANQGSEA. V gave up 0 bases and J gave up 6 bases; unmatched junction bases: 7. The CDR3, as DNA: TGCAGCGTTGAAGACAGAACAGGGGTCCCCGGGGAGCTGTTTTTT. Translation gives CSVEDRTGVPGELFF.

The chain uses TRBV5-1 and TRBJ1-1; a weak D match, TRBD1 (6 bases). Trimming shortened V by 3 bases and J by 0 bases, and 12 bases separated the two germline ends. This CDR3 region has 15 residues. Per the germline V gene, CDR1 is SGHRS and CDR2 is YFSETQ. The CDR3 DNA is TGCGCCAGCAGCTCCTCCCAGGGGATGAACACTGAAGCTTTCTTT. It is translated as CASSSSQGMNTEAFF.

This clonotype has at least ten counts. The CDR3: CASSLPGLESNEQFF. Here the CDR3 DNA reads TGTGCCAGCAGTTTACCTGGTCTCGAGAGCAATGAGCAGTTCTTC. The rearrangement joins TRBV12-3 or TRBV12-4 to TRBJ2-1; the D is unclear. This CDR3 contains 15 residues. Trimming left V 2 bases short and J 6 bases short, with 14 bases between.

This clonotype was recorded a few times. This chain connects TRBV27 to TRBJ2-1, with D possibly being TRBD1 or TRBD2 (6 bases each). Looked up from germline, CDR1 is MNHEY and CDR2 is SMNVEV (reference sequence). Trimming pared 10 bases from V and 1 base from J, leaving 14 bases between. CDR3 length: 14 residues. The CDR3 spells CATFEGGSYNEQFF. The CDR3 region has the DNA TGTGCCACCTTCGAGGGGGGATCCTACAATGAGCAGTTCTTC.

This clonotype was counted a few times. Given a much more abundant clone one base away, this may be a read error. The final CDR3 position lacks the conserved phenylalanine or tryptophan, pointing to a likely read error. CDR3 coding DNA: TGTGCCAGCAGTTTGTCTCCCTTGGACGAGACCCAGTACTTA. Its protein is CASSLSPLDETQYL. The gene calls are TRBV28 and TRBJ2-5, with D unclear. V was shortened by 3 bases and J by 5 bases, with 13 bases between the two germline ends. Germline values: CDR1 MDHEN, CDR2 SYDVKM. This CDR3 has 14 amino acids.

This clonotype has only one observation. A read error may explain this, as a much larger clone is one base away. The chain has TRBV5-3 and TRBJ1-2; 9 bases line up with TRBD1. TRBV5-3 counts as an open reading frame of uncertain function. This CDR3 is 15 amino acids long. This CDR3 reads CASSLEGTGFYGYIF. The CDR3 DNA reads as TGTGCCAGCAGCTTGGAGGGGACAGGGTTCTATGGCTACATCTTC.

This clonotype was detected only a few times. The genes are TRBV27 and TRBJ2-1; 12 bases align to TRBD2. The CDR3 runs to 16 residues. Unmatched junction bases numbered 12, after V lost 10 bases and J lost 5 bases. The germline V gene has CDR1 MNHEY and CDR2 SMNVEV (reference sequence). The CDR3 nucleotides are TGTGCCATCAAGCGGACTAGCGGGACCCCCCACAATGAGCAGTTCTTC. Translated, it gives CAIKRTSGTPHNEQFF.

The chain is built from TRBV7-2 and TRBJ2-1; no clear D gene. This CDR3 has 15 residues. V was pared by 1 base and J by 7 bases, with 14 bases between. Looked up from germline, CDR1 is SGHTA and CDR2 is FQGNSA. CDR3: CASSLVVAGKNEQFF. The CDR3 DNA reads as TGTGCCAGCAGCTTAGTCGTAGCTGGTAAAAATGAGCAGTTCTTC.

This chain joins TRBV6-1 and TRBJ2-1; 7 positions match TRBD2. Looked up from germline, CDR1 is MNHNS and CDR2 is SASEGT. This CDR3 region has 16 residues. The junction had 7 bases not matched to a gene; V was cut back by 2 bases and J by 3 bases. CDR3 nucleotides: TGTGCCAGCAGTGAATGGGCGGGAGAGGGCTACAATGAGCAGTTCTTC. It is translated as CASSEWAGEGYNEQFF.

The chain employs TRBV28 and TRBJ2-2; 8 bases fit TRBD2. The V segment lost 5 bases and the J segment 0 bases; nucleotides outside the gene matches: 5. CDR1 is MDHEN, CDR2 SYDVKM, per germline. The CDR3 covers 16 residues. CDR3 in DNA: TGTGCCAGCAGTCCAACGGGACTAGCGAACACCGGGGAGCTGTTTTTT. This encodes CASSPTGLANTGELFF.

This clonotype was found many times. The CDR3 DNA is TGTGCCAGCTCATCTGGACAGGGCCTAAATAATGAAAAACTGTTTTTT. It translates to CASSSGQGLNNEKLFF. The chain has TRBV18 and TRBJ1-4; 8 bases match TRBD1. J lost 4 bases, V lost 5 bases, and 9 bases had no gene match. Germline CDR1 KGHSH, CDR2 LQKENI. The CDR3 consists of 16 residues.

This clonotype was seen at least ten times. The chain joins TRBV12-3 or TRBV12-4 to TRBJ2-5; 12 bases map to TRBD1. V shed 1 base, J shed 5 bases, and the junction held 8 bases outside the gene matches. The CDR3 runs to 17 residues. CDR3 in DNA: TGTGCCAGCAGTTTAGAAAGGGGACAGGGGGCGGAGGAGACCCAGTACTTC. Its translation is CASSLERGQGAEETQYF.

Worth noting for this clonotype: With a much larger clone just one base away, this may be a read error. The V call is TRBV7-2, the J call TRBJ1-4, with D perhaps TRBD1 (5 bases). CDR3 size: 15 residues. Per the germline V gene, CDR1 is SGHTA and CDR2 is FQGNSA. As DNA, the CDR3 is TGTGCCAGCAGCTCTGGGGACGGTTTTAATGTAAAACTGTTTTTT. Translated: CASSSGDGFNVKLFF.

This clonotype was observed a few times. V and J are TRBV27 and TRBJ2-3; D ambiguous. CDR1 is MNHEY and CDR2 is SMNVEV in the germline V gene (reference sequence). There are 12 residues in the CDR3. Trimming took 11 bases from V and 3 from J, leaving 12 bases between them. CDR3 residues: CASYAETDTQYF. The CDR3 coding sequence is TGTGCCTCGTATGCAGAAACAGATACGCAGTATTTT.

This clonotype was seen at least ten times. The chain links TRBV25-1 to TRBJ2-7; 12 bases are shared with TRBD2. Trimming cost V 6 bases and J 6 bases; bases outside gene matches: 6. From germline, CDR1 is MGHDK and CDR2 SYGVNS. The CDR3 loop spans 14 amino acids. CDR3 DNA: TGTGCCAGCAGGGCTAGCGGGAGGGCCCGCGAGCAGTACTTC. It is translated as CASRASGRAREQYF.

V usage is TRBV14 and J usage is TRBJ2-1, with 8 positions matching TRBD2. After removal of 0 bases from V and 7 bases from J, the junction contained 11 bases not matched to a gene. The CDR3 covers 17 residues. Germline V gives CDR1 SGHDN, CDR2 FVKESK. Here the CDR3 reads CASSQDKSPSGWNEQFF. For the CDR3, the DNA is TGTGCCAGCAGCCAAGATAAGTCGCCTAGCGGGTGGAATGAGCAGTTCTTC.

This clonotype showed up just a few times. The chain links TRBV6-2 or TRBV6-3 to TRBJ2-7; 7 bases match TRBD2. This CDR3 region has 14 residues. Germline values: CDR1 MNHEY, CDR2 SVGEGT. Unmatched junction bases numbered 8, after V lost 2 bases and J lost 7 bases. The CDR3 protein is CASSYGVAGEEQYF. The CDR3 DNA sequence: TGTGCCAGCAGTTACGGAGTAGCGGGTGAGGAGCAGTACTTC.

The CDR3 nucleotides read TGTGCCACCAGCAGGTACTGGACAGGGGAGGAAACTGAAGCTTTCTTT. It yields the protein CATSRYWTGEETEAFF. The J gene is TRBJ1-1, the V gene TRBV15, with 9 bases that match TRBD1. This CDR3 has 16 amino acids. The germline CDR1 and CDR2 sequences are LNHNV and YYDKDF (reference sequence). After removal of 3 bases from V and 5 bases from J, the junction contained 10 bases not matched to a gene. Full variable domain (missing parts from reference TRBV15 and TRBJ1-1): DAMVIQNPRYQVTQFGKPVTLSCSQTLNHNVMYWYQQKSSQAPKLLFHYYDKDFNNEADTPDNFQSRRPNTSFCFLDIRSPGLGDTAMYLCATSRYWTGEETEAFFGQGTRLTVV.

The V and J genes are TRBV4-1 and TRBJ1-2; 9 positions match TRBD1. This CDR3 has 16 residues. Germline V gene lookup returns CDR1 MGHRA and CDR2 YSYEKL. The V and J ends lost 5 bases and 8 bases, in that order; junction bases with no gene match: 15. For the CDR3, the DNA is TGCGCCAGCAGCTCTCAGCCGCGGGACAGGGTAGAGGGCTACACCTTC. Translating it yields CASSSQPRDRVEGYTF.

This clonotype was recorded at least ten times. In DNA form, the CDR3 reads TGCGCCAGCAGCCACCTTAGGGGGCCTAGCGGACAAATTACAGATACGCAGTATTTT. As protein: CASSHLRGPSGQITDTQYF. J is TRBJ2-3 and V is TRBV4-1; D could derive from TRBD1 or TRBD2 (7 bases each). CDR1 is MGHRA and CDR2 is YSYEKL in the germline V gene. The CDR3 spans 19 residues. Trimming pared 3 bases from V and 3 bases from J, leaving 25 bases between.

This clonotype came up a few times. V gene TRBV2 combines with J gene TRBJ2-1; weak D call: TRBD2 (6 bases). Germline lookup yields CDR1 SNHLY and CDR2 FYNNEI. Trimming stripped 6 bases from V and 0 bases from J, with 12 bases between. The length of the CDR3 is 15 residues. CDR3 residues: CASRIAVSSYNEQFF. DNA of the CDR3: TGTGCCAGCAGGATAGCGGTGAGCTCCTACAATGAGCAGTTCTTC. The entire variable domain, with the rest obtained from reference TRBV2 and TRBJ2-1, is as follows: EPEVTQTPSHQVTQMGQEVILRCVPISNHLYFYWYRQILGQKVEFLVSFYNNEISEKSEIFDDQFSVERPDGSNFTLKIRSTKLEDSAMYFCASRIAVSSYNEQFFGPGTRLTVL.

For this clonotype: This may stem from a read error, because a much larger clone lies one nucleotide away. This CDR3 fails to terminate in the conserved phenylalanine or tryptophan, so it likely reflects a read error. The gene calls are TRBV6-5 and TRBJ1-2, with TRBD1 matching over 8 bases. Germline V gene data show CDR1 as MNHEY and CDR2 as SVGAGI. Losses at the gene ends were 2 bases for V and 4 bases for J; bases not matched to a gene: 6. The CDR3 loop spans 15 amino acids. The CDR3 bases are TGTGCCAGCAGTTACAGACAGGGGATCATCTATGGCTACACCGTC. Protein sequence: CASSYRQGIIYGYTV.

With regard to this clonotype: It is likely a read error, because the conserved phenylalanine at the end of the CDR3 is missing. The limits of the CDR3 on the DNA are not certain, so only TCRdb's listed CDR3 is given. This chain's CDR3 is CASSLGHNEQLL. V is TRBV7-6 and J is TRBJ2-1; TRBD1, the D gene given by the table, was not confirmed from the DNA. The germline V gene encodes CDR1 SGHVS and CDR2 FNYEAQ. Ends included, the CDR3 has 12 residues.

This clonotype was counted many times. The V call is TRBV7-7, the J call TRBJ2-2; D possibly corresponds to TRBD2 (6 bases). Trimming pared 1 base from V and 6 bases from J, leaving 18 bases between. The CDR3 runs to 17 residues. Germline CDR1 reads SSHAT; CDR2 reads FNYEAQ (reference sequence). CDR3 DNA: TGTGCCAGCAGCTTAGAAACACCCTCTTCGGGAGCCGGGGAGCTGTTTTTT. As protein: CASSLETPSSGAGELFF.

This clonotype was found many times. The chain has TRBV7-3 and TRBJ2-1; TRBD2 aligns across 9 bases. Per germline, CDR1 SGHTA and CDR2 FQGTGA. After removal of 2 bases from V and 5 bases from J, the junction contained 4 bases not matched to a gene. The CDR3 has 15 residues. In DNA, the CDR3 is TGTGCCAGCAGCTTAGCGGGAGGGGGGAACAATGAGCAGTTCTTC. Protein product: CASSLAGGGNNEQFF.